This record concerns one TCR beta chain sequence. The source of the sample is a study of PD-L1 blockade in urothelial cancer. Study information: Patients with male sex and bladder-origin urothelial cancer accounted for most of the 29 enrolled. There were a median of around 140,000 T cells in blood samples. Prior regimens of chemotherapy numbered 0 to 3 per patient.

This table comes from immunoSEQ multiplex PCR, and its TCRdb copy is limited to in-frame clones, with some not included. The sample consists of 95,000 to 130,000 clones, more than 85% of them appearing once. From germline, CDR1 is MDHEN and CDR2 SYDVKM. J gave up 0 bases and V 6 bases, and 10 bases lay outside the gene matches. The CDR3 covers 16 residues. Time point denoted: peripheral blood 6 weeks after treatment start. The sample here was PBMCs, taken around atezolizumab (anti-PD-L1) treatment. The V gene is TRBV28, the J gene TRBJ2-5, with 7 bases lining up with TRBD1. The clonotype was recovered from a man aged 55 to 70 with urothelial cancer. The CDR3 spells CASSPFQGVYQETQYF. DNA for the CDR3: TGTGCCAGCAGCCCCTTCCAGGGGGTGTACCAAGAGACCCAGTACTTC. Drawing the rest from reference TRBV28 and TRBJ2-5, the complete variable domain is DVKVTQSSRYLVKRTGEKVFLECVQDMDHENMFWYRQDPGLGLRLIYFSYDVKMKEKGDIPEGYSVSREKKERFSLILESASTNQTSMYLCASSPFQGVYQETQYFGPGTRLLVL.